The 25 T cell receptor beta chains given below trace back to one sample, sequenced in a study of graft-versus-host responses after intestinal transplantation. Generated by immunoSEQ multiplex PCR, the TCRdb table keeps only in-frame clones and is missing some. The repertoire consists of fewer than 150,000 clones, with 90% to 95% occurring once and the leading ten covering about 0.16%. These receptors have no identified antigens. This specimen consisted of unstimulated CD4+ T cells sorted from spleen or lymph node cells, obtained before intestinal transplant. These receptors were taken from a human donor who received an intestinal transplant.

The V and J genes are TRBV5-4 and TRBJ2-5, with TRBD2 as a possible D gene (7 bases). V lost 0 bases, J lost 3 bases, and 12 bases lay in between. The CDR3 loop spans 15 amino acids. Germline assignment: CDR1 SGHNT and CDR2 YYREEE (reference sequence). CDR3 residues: CASSLARGAKETQYF. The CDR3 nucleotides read TGTGCCAGCAGCTTGGCCCGGGGGGCGAAAGAGACCCAGTACTTC.

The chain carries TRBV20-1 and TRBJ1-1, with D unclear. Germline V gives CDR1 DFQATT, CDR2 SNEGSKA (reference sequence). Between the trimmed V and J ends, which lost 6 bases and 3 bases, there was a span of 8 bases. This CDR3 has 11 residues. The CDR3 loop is CSARRDTEAFF. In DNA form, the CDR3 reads TGCAGTGCGAGACGGGACACTGAAGCTTTCTTT.

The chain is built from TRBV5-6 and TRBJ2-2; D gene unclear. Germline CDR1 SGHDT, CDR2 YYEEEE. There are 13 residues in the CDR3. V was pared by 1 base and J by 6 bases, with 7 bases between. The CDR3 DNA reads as TGTGCCAGCAGCTTGATCTTAGCCGGGGAGCTGTTTTTT. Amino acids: CASSLILAGELFF.

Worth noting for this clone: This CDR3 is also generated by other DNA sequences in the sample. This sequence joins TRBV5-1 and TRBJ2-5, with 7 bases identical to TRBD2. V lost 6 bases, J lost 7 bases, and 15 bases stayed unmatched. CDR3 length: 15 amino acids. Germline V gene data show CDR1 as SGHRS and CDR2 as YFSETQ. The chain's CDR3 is CASNAGTTRMGTQYF. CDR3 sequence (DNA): TGCGCCAGCAACGCCGGGACTACCAGGATGGGGACCCAGTACTTC.

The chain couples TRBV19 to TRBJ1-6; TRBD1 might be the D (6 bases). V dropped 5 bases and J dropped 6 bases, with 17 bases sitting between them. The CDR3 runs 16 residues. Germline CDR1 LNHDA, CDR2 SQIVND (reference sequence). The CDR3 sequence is CASSPRTVSSNSPLHF. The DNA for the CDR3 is TGTGCCAGTAGTCCACGGACAGTTTCAAGTAATTCACCCCTCCACTTT.

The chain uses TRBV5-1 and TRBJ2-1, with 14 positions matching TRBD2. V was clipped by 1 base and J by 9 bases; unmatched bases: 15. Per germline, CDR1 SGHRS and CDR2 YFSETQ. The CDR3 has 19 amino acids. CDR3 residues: CASSLMGTSGGTYNSEQFF. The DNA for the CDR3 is TGCGCCAGCAGCTTGATGGGGACTAGCGGGGGAACTTACAATAGTGAGCAGTTCTTC.

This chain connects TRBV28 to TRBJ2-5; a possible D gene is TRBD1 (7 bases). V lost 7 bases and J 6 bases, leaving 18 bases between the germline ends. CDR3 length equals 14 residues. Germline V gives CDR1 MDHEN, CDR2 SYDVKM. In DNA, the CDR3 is TGTGCCAGCATCCAGGGGGGAGACGGGCAGACCCAGTACTTC. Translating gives CASIQGGDGQTQYF.

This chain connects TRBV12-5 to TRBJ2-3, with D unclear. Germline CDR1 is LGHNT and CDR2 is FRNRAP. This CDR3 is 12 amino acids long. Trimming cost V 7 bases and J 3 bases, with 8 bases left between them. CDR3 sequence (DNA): TGTGCTAGTGCCTCGTTTACAGATACGCAGTATTTT. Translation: CASASFTDTQYF. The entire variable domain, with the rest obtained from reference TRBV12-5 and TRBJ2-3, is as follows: DARVTQTPRHKVTEMGQEVTMRCQPILGHNTVFWYRQTMMQGLELLAYFRNRAPLDDSGMPKDRFSAEMPDATLATLKIQPSEPRDSAVYFCASASFTDTQYFGPGTRLTVL.

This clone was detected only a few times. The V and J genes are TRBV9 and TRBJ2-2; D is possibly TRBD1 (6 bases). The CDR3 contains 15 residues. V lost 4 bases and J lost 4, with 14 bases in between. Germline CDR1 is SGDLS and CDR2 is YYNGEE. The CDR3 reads CASSSGQLSTGELFF. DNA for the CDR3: TGTGCCAGCAGCTCGGGACAATTGAGCACCGGGGAGCTGTTTTTT.

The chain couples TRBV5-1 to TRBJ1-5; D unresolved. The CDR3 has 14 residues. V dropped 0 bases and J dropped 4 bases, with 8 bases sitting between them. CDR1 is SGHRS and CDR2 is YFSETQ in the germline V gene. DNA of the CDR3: TGCGCCAGCAGCTTGGTCTCCGGGAATCAGCCCCAGCATTTT. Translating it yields CASSLVSGNQPQHF.

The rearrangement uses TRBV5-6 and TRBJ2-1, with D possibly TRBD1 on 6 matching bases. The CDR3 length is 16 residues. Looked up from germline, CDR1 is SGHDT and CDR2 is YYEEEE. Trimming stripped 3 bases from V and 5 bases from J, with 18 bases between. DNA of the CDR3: TGTGCCAGCAGCTACCTCCTCCGGGACAAAGACAATGAGCAGTTCTTC. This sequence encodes CASSYLLRDKDNEQFF.

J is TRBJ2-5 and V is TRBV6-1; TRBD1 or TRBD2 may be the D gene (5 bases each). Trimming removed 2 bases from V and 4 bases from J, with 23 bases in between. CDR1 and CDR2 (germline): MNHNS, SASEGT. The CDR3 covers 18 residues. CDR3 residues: CASSENRRISLGVETQYF. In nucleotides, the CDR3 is TGTGCCAGCAGTGAAAATCGTCGTATATCCCTGGGGGTAGAGACCCAGTACTTC.

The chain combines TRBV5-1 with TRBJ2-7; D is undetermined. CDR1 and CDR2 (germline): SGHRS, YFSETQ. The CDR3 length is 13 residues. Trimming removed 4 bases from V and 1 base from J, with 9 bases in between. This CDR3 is CASSPSNSYEQYF. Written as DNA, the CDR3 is TGCGCCAGCAGCCCATCGAATTCCTACGAGCAGTACTTC.

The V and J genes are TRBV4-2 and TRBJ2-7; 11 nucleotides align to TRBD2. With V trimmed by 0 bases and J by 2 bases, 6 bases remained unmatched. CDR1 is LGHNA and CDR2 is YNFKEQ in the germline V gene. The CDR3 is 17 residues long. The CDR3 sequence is CASSQEDGLAGPYEQYF. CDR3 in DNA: TGTGCCAGCAGCCAAGAGGACGGACTAGCGGGCCCCTACGAGCAGTACTTC.

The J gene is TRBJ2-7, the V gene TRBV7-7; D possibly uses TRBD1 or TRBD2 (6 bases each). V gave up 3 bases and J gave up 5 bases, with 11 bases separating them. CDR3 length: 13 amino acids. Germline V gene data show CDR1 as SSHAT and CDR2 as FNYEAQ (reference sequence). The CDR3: CASSLRRGDEQYF. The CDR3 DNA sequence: TGTGCCAGCAGCTTGCGGAGGGGGGACGAGCAGTACTTC.

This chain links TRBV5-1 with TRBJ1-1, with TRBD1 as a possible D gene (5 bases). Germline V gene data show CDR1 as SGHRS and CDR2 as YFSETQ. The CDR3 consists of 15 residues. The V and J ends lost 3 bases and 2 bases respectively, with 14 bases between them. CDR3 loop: CASSSGRGHNTEAFF. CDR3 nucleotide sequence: TGCGCCAGCAGCTCCGGTAGGGGCCATAACACTGAAGCTTTCTTT. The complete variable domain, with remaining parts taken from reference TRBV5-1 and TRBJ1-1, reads KAGVTQTPRYLIKTRGQQVTLSCSPISGHRSVSWYQQTPGQGLQFLFEYFSETQRNKGNFPGRFSGRQFSNSRSEMNVSTLELGDSALYLCASSSGRGHNTEAFFGQGTRLTVV.

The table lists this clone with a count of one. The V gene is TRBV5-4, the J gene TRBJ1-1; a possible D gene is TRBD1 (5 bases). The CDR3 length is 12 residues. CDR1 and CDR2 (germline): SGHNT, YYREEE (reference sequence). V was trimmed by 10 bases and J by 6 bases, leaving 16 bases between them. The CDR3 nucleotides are TGTGCCCTCGGGCAGGGAGGATCTGAAGCTTTCTTT. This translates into CALGQGGSEAFF.

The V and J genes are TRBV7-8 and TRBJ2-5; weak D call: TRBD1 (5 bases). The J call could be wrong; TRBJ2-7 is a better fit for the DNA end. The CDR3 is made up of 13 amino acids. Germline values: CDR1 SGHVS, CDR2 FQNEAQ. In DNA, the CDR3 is TGTGCCAGCAGCGGAAATACAGGCTACGAGCAGTACTTC. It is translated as CASSGNTGYEQYF.

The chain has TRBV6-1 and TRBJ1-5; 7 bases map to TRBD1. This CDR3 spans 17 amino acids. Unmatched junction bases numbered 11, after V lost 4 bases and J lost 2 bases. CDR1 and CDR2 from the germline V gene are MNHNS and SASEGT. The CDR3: CASSGGQRRLGNQPQHF. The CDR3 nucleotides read TGTGCCAGCAGTGGGGGACAGCGCCGATTGGGCAATCAGCCCCAGCATTTT.

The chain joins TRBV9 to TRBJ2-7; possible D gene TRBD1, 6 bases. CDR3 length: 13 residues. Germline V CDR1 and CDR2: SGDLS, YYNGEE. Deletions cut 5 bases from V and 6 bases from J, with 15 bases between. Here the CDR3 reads CASRRQVLSEQYF. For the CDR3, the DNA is TGTGCCAGCAGACGACAGGTTCTAAGCGAGCAGTACTTC.

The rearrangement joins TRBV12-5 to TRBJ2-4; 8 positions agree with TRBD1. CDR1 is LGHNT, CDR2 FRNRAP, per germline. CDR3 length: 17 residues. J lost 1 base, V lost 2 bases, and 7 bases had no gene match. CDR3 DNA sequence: TGTGCTAGTGGTTTGACGCCCAGGGGGCCTGCCAAAAACATTCAGTACTTC. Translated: CASGLTPRGPAKNIQYF.

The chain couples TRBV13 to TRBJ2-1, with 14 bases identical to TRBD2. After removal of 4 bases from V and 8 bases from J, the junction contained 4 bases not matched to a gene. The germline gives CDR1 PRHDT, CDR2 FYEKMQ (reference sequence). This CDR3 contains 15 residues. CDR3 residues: CASSSGTSGGYEQFF. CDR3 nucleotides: TGTGCCAGCAGCTCCGGGACTAGCGGGGGATATGAGCAGTTCTTC.

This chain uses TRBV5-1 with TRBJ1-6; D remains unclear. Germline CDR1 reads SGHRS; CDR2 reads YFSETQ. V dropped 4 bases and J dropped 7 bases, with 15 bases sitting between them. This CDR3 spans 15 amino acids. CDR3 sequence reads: CASSPTSRPNSPLHF. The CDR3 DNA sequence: TGCGCCAGCAGCCCTACGTCCCGCCCGAATTCACCCCTCCACTTT. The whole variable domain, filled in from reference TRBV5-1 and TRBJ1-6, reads KAGVTQTPRYLIKTRGQQVTLSCSPISGHRSVSWYQQTPGQGLQFLFEYFSETQRNKGNFPGRFSGRQFSNSRSEMNVSTLELGDSALYLCASSPTSRPNSPLHFGNGTRLTVT.

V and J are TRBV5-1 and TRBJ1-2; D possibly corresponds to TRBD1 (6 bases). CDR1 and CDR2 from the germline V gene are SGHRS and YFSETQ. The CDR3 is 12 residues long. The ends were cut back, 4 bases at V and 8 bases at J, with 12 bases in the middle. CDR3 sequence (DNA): TGCGCCAGCAGCAAAGACAGGAGCGGCTACACCTTC. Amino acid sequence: CASSKDRSGYTF.

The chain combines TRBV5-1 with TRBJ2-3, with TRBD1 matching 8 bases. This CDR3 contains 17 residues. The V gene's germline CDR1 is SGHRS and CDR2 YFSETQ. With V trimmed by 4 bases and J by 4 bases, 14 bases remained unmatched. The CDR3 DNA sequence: TGCGCCAGCAGCCGAACCTTTTCCAGGGGGCTTGCAGATACGCAGTATTTT. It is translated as CASSRTFSRGLADTQYF.